This entry lists 18 T cell receptor beta chains sequenced from one sample in a study of CD8 T cells in Susac syndrome. After extraction with the RNeasy kit, roughly 0.45 to 1 ug of the RNA was reverse transcribed using random hexamers. TCRdb independently ran MiXCR on the immunoSEQ multiplex PCR reads; one entry per CDR3 protein. Among approximately 150,000 distinct CDR3 sequences, approximately 94% were seen once, and the ten largest hold almost 0.095%. The sequenced material came from CD4+ T cells from PBMCs. The receptors stem from a human donor with multiple sclerosis.

V and J are TRBV12-3 or TRBV12-4 and TRBJ1-2; D gene ambiguous. The CDR3 has 13 residues. V lost 6 bases and J 7 bases, leaving 15 bases between the germline ends. In nucleotides, the CDR3 is TGTGCCAGCAGCACTACCCCCCTTGGTGGCTACACCTTC. This gives the protein CASSTTPLGGYTF.

The chain uses TRBV3-1 and TRBJ2-7; D may be TRBD1 (6 bases). Trimming shortened V by 5 bases and J by 1 base, and 9 bases separated the two germline ends. The CDR3 runs to 13 residues. Germline V lookup: CDR1 LGHDT, CDR2 YNNKEL (reference sequence). The CDR3, as DNA: TGTGCCAGCAGCAGACAGGCATCCTACGAGCAGTACTTC. It codes for CASSRQASYEQYF.

The chain combines TRBV5-6 with TRBJ1-2; D may be TRBD1 (6 bases). Germline assignment: CDR1 SGHDT and CDR2 YYEEEE. The CDR3 length is 13 residues. The V gene lost 5 bases and the J gene lost 6 bases, with 14 bases spanning the gap. The CDR3 loop is CASRYRVRDGYTF. As DNA, the CDR3 is TGTGCCAGCAGGTACAGGGTACGAGATGGCTACACCTTC.

This chain uses TRBV20-1 with TRBJ1-1; D is unclear. The length of the CDR3 is 10 residues. Trimming left V 3 bases short and J 6 bases short, with 5 bases between. The germline V gene has CDR1 DFQATT and CDR2 SNEGSKA (reference sequence). The CDR3, as DNA: TGCAGTGCTAGCCAGGCTGAAGCTTTCTTT. Translation gives CSASQAEAFF.

The CDR3 DNA reads as TGTGCCAGCACCTCAGGCGGGAGGGCCCCTCAGGAGTTCTTC. This sequence encodes CASTSGGRAPQEFF. The gene calls are TRBV5-4 and TRBJ2-1, with 9 bases aligning to TRBD2. This CDR3 is 14 amino acids long. The V gene's germline CDR1 is SGHNT and CDR2 YYREEE (reference sequence). With 6 bases clipped from V and 14 bases from J, the junction kept 15 bases outside the gene matches.

The gene calls are TRBV4-2 and TRBJ2-1, with D perhaps matching TRBD2 (6 bases). Germline-derived CDR1 and CDR2 are LGHNA and YNFKEQ. The CDR3 length is 14 residues. V was trimmed by 1 base and J by 9 bases, leaving 13 bases between them. Here the CDR3 DNA reads TGTGCCAGCAGCCAAGGACTGGAGGGGAGTGAGCAGTTCTTC. Its protein is CASSQGLEGSEQFF.

V is TRBV27 and J is TRBJ2-5; a possible D gene is TRBD1 (5 bases). From germline, CDR1 is MNHEY and CDR2 SMNVEV (reference sequence). This CDR3 comprises 15 residues. Trimming removed 2 bases at V and 0 bases at J, with 10 bases between. The CDR3 is CASSLRSRDQETQYF. CDR3 in DNA: TGTGCCAGCAGTTTACGAAGCAGGGACCAAGAGACCCAGTACTTC.

This chain connects TRBV30 to TRBJ1-2, with 7 nucleotides matching TRBD1. CDR1 and CDR2 from the germline V gene are GTSNPN and SVGIG (reference sequence). V lost 3 bases and J lost 4; bases outside the gene matches: 5. This CDR3 comprises 13 residues. The chain's CDR3 is CAWSDRAPYGYTF. CDR3 sequence (DNA): TGTGCCTGGAGCGACAGGGCCCCCTATGGCTACACCTTC.

This clonotype was seen just once. This chain connects TRBV12-3 or TRBV12-4 to TRBJ2-1; 7 bases match TRBD1. Trimming cost V 6 bases and J 1 base; bases outside gene matches: 0. This CDR3 region has 13 residues. In nucleotides, the CDR3 is TGTGCCAGCAGGACAGGGTCCTACAATGAGCAGTTCTTC. It is translated as CASRTGSYNEQFF.

The rearrangement uses TRBV19 and TRBJ1-5; D not resolved. The V end lost 6 bases, the J end lost 5 bases, and 11 bases lay between the germline ends. This CDR3 has 13 amino acids. Germline CDR1 LNHDA, CDR2 SQIVND (reference sequence). CDR3 in amino acids: CASRDPPHQPQHF. In DNA form, the CDR3 reads TGTGCCAGTAGAGACCCACCACATCAGCCCCAGCATTTT.

The V and J genes are TRBV16 and TRBJ2-1; D might be TRBD2 (5 bases). The CDR3 is made up of 16 amino acids. With 3 bases removed from V and 0 bases from J, the gap between germline ends came to 12 bases. Germline V lookup: CDR1 KGHSY, CDR2 FQNENV. CDR3 sequence reads: CASSHLGGGSYNEQFF. The DNA of the CDR3 is TGTGCCAGCAGCCATCTCGGAGGAGGCTCCTACAATGAGCAGTTCTTC.

V is TRBV6-5 and J is TRBJ1-1; D perhaps matches TRBD1 (5 bases). Germline CDR1 reads MNHEY; CDR2 reads SVGAGI. V lost 6 bases and J 0 bases, leaving 11 bases between the germline ends. The CDR3 contains 14 residues. CDR3 loop: CASSRQRMNTEAFF. For the CDR3, the DNA is TGTGCCAGCAGCCGACAGCGCATGAACACTGAAGCTTTCTTT.

This clonotype occurred once. The chain recombines TRBV27 with TRBJ1-1; D call uncertain. Germline CDR1 is MNHEY and CDR2 is SMNVEV (reference sequence). V gave up 2 bases and J gave up 11 bases, with 15 bases separating them. The CDR3 runs 13 residues. The CDR3 reads CASSLLLTGMAFF. The CDR3 DNA reads TGTGCCAGCAGTTTACTCTTGACCGGGATGGCTTTCTTT.

This clonotype has only a few counts. An end of the junction differs from the germline gene, which may be a read error. The V and J genes are TRBV7-2 and TRBJ1-2; possible D gene TRBD1, 5 bases. The length of the CDR3 is 13 residues. From germline, CDR1 is SGHTA and CDR2 FQGNSA. The CDR3 DNA sequence: TGTGCCAGCAGCTTAGCAACGGCGAGGGGCTACACTTTC. Protein: CASSLATARGYTF.

The V gene is TRBV4-2, the J gene TRBJ2-5, with TRBD2 matching over 11 bases. Per the germline V gene, CDR1 is LGHNA and CDR2 is YNFKEQ. CDR3 length equals 16 residues. V dropped 2 bases and J dropped 0; count of bases not matched to a gene: 2. CDR3 bases: TGTGCCAGCAGCCAAAGGACTAGCGGGTACCAAGAGACCCAGTACTTC. Its translation: CASSQRTSGYQETQYF.

The chain has TRBV29-1 and TRBJ1-1; no reliable D call. V lost 6 bases, J lost 7 bases, and 18 bases lay in between. The germline V gene encodes CDR1 SQVTM and CDR2 ANQGSEA. The CDR3 has 13 residues. CDR3 region: CSVGLGLLGEAFF. In DNA, the CDR3 is TGCAGCGTCGGACTAGGGCTTTTGGGTGAAGCTTTCTTT.

This clonotype turned up a few times. CDR3 DNA sequence: TGTGCCAGCCGAACCTCTGGGGCCAACGTCCTGACTTTC. Encoded protein: CASRTSGANVLTF. The rearrangement links TRBV12-3 or TRBV12-4 to TRBJ2-6; no clear D gene. The CDR3 spans 13 residues. Trimming took off 8 bases at V and 0 bases at J, with 5 bases between the two ends.

V is TRBV10-3 and J is TRBJ2-3; D uncertain. Germline CDR1 is ENHRY and CDR2 is SYGVKD. V lost 0 bases to trimming and J lost 7 bases, with 8 bases between them. There are 13 residues in the CDR3. Written as DNA, the CDR3 is TGTGCCATCAGTGAGTCGGCCAAGTATACGCAGTATTTT. It is translated as CAISESAKYTQYF.